This TCR beta chain was identified during a study of blood T cell repertoires in COVID-19. Study details: PBMCs, B-cell-depleted T cells, or T cells provided the cDNA or gDNA that made up the material.

The CDR3 is 13 amino acids. Trimming shortened V by 3 bases and J by 4 bases, and 9 bases separated the two germline ends. CDR1 MNHEY and CDR2 SMNVEV come from the germline V gene (reference sequence). In the authors' workflow: Reference gene primers were amplified, and this amplification served to estimate nucleated cell counts. Clones were sequenced by immunoSEQ multiplex PCR, and TCRdb holds only the in-frame ones, with some missing. From that table come the V and J calls and clone size; the DNA was used to work out D and trimming. This repertoire shows roughly 86,000 clones, roughly 82% found once; its top ten account for 20% to 25%.

This sequence was found in a human donor in a cohort sampled during active COVID-19. V gene TRBV27 combines with J gene TRBJ1-2; D remains unclear. Sequenced material: peripheral blood. The CDR3 nucleotides read TGTGCCAGCAGTTTGTCAGCGTCCTATGGCTACACCTTC. Translated: CASSLSASYGYTF.